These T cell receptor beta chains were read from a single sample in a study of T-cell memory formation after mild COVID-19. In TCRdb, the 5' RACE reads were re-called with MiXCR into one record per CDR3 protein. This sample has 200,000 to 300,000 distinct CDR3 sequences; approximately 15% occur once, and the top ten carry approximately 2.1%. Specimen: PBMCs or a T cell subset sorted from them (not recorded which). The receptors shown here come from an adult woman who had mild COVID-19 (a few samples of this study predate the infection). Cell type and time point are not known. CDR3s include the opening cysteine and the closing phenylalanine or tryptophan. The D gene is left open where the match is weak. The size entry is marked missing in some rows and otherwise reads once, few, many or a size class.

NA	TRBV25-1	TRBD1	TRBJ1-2	CASSEPTGGGYGYTF	TGTGCCAGCAGTGAGCCCACAGGGGGCGGCTATGGCTACACCTTC
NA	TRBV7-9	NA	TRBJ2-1	CAGGSYNEQFF	TGTGCTGGGGGTTCCTACAATGAGCAGTTCTTC
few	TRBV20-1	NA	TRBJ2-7	CSAKPPTGTYEQYF	TGCAGTGCTAAACCTCCGACGGGAACCTACGAGCAGTACTTC
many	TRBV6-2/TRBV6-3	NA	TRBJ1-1	CASSSPAGDMNTEAFF	TGTGCCAGCAGTTCACCGGCAGGGGACATGAACACTGAAGCTTTCTTT
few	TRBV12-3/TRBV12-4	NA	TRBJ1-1	CASSLFYTEAFF	TGTGCCAGCAGTTTATTCTACACTGAAGCTTTCTTT
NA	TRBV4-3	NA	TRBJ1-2	CASSQAVATRYTF	TGCGCCAGCAGCCAAGCCGTGGCCACCCGCTACACCTTC
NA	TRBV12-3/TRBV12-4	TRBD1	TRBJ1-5	CASSSLSRGIGSNQPQHF	TGTGCCAGCAGTTCCCTCTCCAGGGGGATAGGTAGCAATCAGCCCCAGCATTTT
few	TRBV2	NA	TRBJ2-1	CASSDILASSYNEQFF	TGTGCCAGCAGTGACATTCTAGCTTCCTCCTACAATGAGCAGTTCTTC
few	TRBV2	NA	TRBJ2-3	CASSGEADTQYF	TGTGCCAGCAGTGGTGAAGCAGATACGCAGTATTTT
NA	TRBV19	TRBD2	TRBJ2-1	CASRPPAGRGNEQFF	TGTGCCAGTAGACCCCCAGCGGGACGGGGCAATGAGCAGTTCTTC
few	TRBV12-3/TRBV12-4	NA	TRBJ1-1	CASSLWMNTEAFF	TGTGCCAGCAGTTTATGGATGAACACTGAAGCTTTCTTT
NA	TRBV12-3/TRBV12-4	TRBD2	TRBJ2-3	CASSLGAGEGDTQYF	TGTGCCAGCAGTTTAGGGGCGGGGGAAGGAGATACGCAGTATTTT
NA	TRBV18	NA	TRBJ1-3	CAKTPDHNGNTIYF	TGTGCCAAGACACCGGACCACAACGGAAACACCATATATTTT
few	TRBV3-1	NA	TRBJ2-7	CASSHDSRYEQYF	TGTGCCAGCAGCCATGACAGTAGATACGAGCAGTACTTC
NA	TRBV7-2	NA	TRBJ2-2	CASSPSRALNTGELFF	TGTGCCAGCAGCCCCTCCCGGGCCTTGAACACCGGGGAGCTGTTTTTT
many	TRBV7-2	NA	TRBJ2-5	CASSFGGAGTETQYF	TGTGCCAGCAGCTTTGGTGGGGCCGGGACAGAGACCCAGTACTTC
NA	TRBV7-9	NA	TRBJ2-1	CASSPLGQIRVGEQFF	TGTGCCAGCAGCCCGTTGGGTCAGATCCGGGTGGGTGAGCAGTTCTTC
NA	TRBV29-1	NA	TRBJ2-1	CSVGIDSTNEQFF	TGCAGCGTTGGGATCGACAGCACCAATGAGCAGTTCTTC
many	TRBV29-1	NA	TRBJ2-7	CSVRQDPSSYEQYF	TGCAGCGTCAGACAGGATCCGAGCTCCTACGAGCAGTACTTC
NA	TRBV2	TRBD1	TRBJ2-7	CASSYRGPYEQYF	TGTGCCAGCAGTTACAGGGGGCCTTACGAGCAGTACTTC
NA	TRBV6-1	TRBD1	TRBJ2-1	CASRPSRGFYNEQFF	TGTGCCAGCAGGCCGTCCAGGGGGTTTTACAATGAGCAGTTCTTC
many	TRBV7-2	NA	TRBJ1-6	CASSFSGLANSPLHF	TGTGCCAGCAGCTTTTCAGGACTGGCTAATTCACCCCTCCACTTT
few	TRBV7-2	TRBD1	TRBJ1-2	CASSRQGWGYTF	TGTGCCAGCAGCCGACAGGGGTGGGGCTACACCTTC
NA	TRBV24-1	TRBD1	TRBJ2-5	CATAKQGGSQETQYF	TGTGCCACCGCAAAACAGGGGGGATCCCAAGAGACCCAGTACTTC
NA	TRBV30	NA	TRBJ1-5	CAWSAGPSNQPQHF	TGTGCCTGGAGTGCGGGTCCTAGCAATCAGCCCCAGCATTTT
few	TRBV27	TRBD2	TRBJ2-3	CASSSWTSGSLYF	TGTGCCAGCAGTTCCTGGACTAGCGGGTCACTGTATTTT
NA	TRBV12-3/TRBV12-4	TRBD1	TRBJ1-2	CASSPQGRYYGYTF	TGTGCCAGCAGTCCACAGGGGAGGTACTATGGCTACACCTTC
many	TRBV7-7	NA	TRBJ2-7	CASGLRAFAAYEQYF	TGTGCTAGCGGCCTCCGTGCTTTCGCAGCCTACGAGCAGTACTTC
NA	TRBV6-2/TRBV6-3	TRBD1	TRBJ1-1	CASSFRTGGDTEAFF	TGTGCCAGCAGTTTTCGGACAGGGGGGGACACTGAAGCTTTCTTT
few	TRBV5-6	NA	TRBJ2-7	CASSRGPTGRMDEQYF	TGTGCCAGCAGCCGGGGCCCGACGGGCCGCATGGACGAGCAGTACTTC
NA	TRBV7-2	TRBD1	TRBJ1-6	CASSPDRGGDNSPLHF	TGTGCCAGCAGCCCTGACAGGGGAGGGGATAATTCACCCCTCCACTTT
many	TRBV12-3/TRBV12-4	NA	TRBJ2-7	CASSPGVYEQYF	TGTGCCAGCAGTCCCGGGGTCTACGAGCAGTACTTC
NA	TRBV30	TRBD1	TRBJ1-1	CAWRPGGYTEAFF	TGTGCCTGGAGGCCAGGGGGGTACACTGAAGCTTTCTTT
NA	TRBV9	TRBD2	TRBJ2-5	CASSDPGLVNSPKTQYF	TGTGCCAGCAGCGACCCGGGACTAGTGAATTCGCCGAAGACCCAGTACTTC
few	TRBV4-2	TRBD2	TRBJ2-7	CASSLGLTSGGAISYEQYF	TGTGCCAGCAGCCTAGGTCTGACTAGCGGGGGGGCAATCTCCTACGAGCAGTACTTC
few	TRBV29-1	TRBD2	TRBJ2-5	CSVDRLAGMFLQETQYF	TGCAGCGTCGATCGACTAGCGGGGATGTTCCTCCAAGAGACCCAGTACTTC
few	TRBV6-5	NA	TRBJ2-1	CATMLNGQYGEQFF	TGTGCCACCATGCTAAACGGGCAGTACGGTGAGCAGTTCTTC
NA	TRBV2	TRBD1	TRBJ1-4	CASSGQGVNEKLFF	TGTGCCAGCAGTGGACAGGGCGTAAATGAAAAACTGTTTTTT
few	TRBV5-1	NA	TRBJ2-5	CASSFAAGDIQETQYF	TGCGCCAGCAGCTTCGCGGCAGGGGACATCCAAGAGACCCAGTACTTC
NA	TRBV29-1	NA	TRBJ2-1	CSVAAPGSVPLFEQFF	TGCAGCGTTGCGGCCCCCGGGAGCGTCCCTCTTTTTGAGCAGTTCTTC
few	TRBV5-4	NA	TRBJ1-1	CASSFVSHGGTEAFF	TGTGCCAGCAGCTTTGTCAGTCACGGGGGCACTGAAGCTTTCTTT
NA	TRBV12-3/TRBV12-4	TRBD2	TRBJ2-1	CASSYWGLAGGKPYNEQFF	TGTGCCAGCAGTTACTGGGGACTAGCGGGAGGGAAGCCCTACAATGAGCAGTTCTTC
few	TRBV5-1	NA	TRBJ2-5	CASSGGLRGGETQYF	TGCGCCAGCAGCGGGGGACTTAGGGGTGGAGAGACCCAATACTTC
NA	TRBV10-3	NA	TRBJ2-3	CAIAQNVQADTQYF	TGTGCCATTGCCCAGAATGTCCAAGCAGATACGCAGTATTTT